This T cell receptor (beta chain) was recovered during a study of OX40 agonist ivuxolimab in advanced cancers. General observations from the study: Part of the nonresponder group also had normalized T-cell clonal expansion that was low.

The assay was immunoSEQ multiplex PCR, and TCRdb's table has in-frame clones only and misses some. The sample has roughly 40,000 clones, about 86% seen once. V dropped 4 bases and J dropped 7 bases, with 8 bases sitting between them. This CDR3 region has 12 residues. CDR1 is LNHDA and CDR2 is SQIVND in the germline V gene (reference sequence). On this clone itself: No antigen is known for it.

The chain uses TRBV19 and TRBJ1-5; no clear D gene. The source of this sequence is an adult with an advanced solid tumor such as melanoma, head and neck, liver or kidney cancer. The sample in question was CD4+ or CD8+ T cells sorted from blood, obtained in a trial of the OX40 agonist ivuxolimab. The CDR3, as DNA: TGTGCCAGTAGTACAATACAGCAGCCCCAGCATTTT. It is translated as CASSTIQQPQHF.